The 22 T cell receptor beta chains reported below all come from one sample, sequenced in a study of blood T cell repertoires in COVID-19. Profiling relied on immunoSEQ multiplex PCR, and the TCRdb table lists in-frame clones only, not all of them. The sample contains 50,000 to 60,000 clones, about 88% of which appear only once. Sequences were obtained from peripheral blood. Receptor source: a human donor with active COVID-19. The donor label of this sample is uncertain.

In its sample, this clone was seen once. The rearrangement uses TRBV4-2 and TRBJ2-3; 7 nucleotides line up with TRBD1. V was clipped by 4 bases and J by 6 bases; unmatched bases: 10. The CDR3 is made up of 15 amino acids. CDR1 is LGHNA and CDR2 is YNFKEQ in the germline V gene. This CDR3 reads CASSLRKTGQDTQYF. CDR3 in DNA: TGTGCCAGCAGCCTGCGGAAGACAGGGCAGGATACGCAGTATTTT.

The chain links TRBV7-9 to TRBJ1-6, with 8 nucleotides matching TRBD1. From germline, CDR1 is SEHNR and CDR2 FQNEAQ (reference sequence). The V and J ends lost 4 bases and 9 bases, in that order; junction bases with no gene match: 5. The CDR3 is 14 residues long. The CDR3 DNA reads TGTGCCAGCAGCTCTGGACAGGGCTCTTCACCCCTCCACTTT. Translating gives CASSSGQGSSPLHF.

This clone turned up a few times. The J gene is TRBJ1-1, the V gene TRBV11-2; D gene unclear. Germline lookup yields CDR1 SGHAT and CDR2 FQNNGV. Trimming pared 3 bases from V and 2 bases from J, leaving 7 bases between. There are 13 residues in the CDR3. The CDR3 loop is CASSFSGNTEAFF. The CDR3 nucleotides are TGTGCCAGCAGCTTTTCGGGAAACACTGAAGCTTTCTTT.

The V and J genes are TRBV18 and TRBJ2-3; 9 bases line up with TRBD2. Germline CDR1 KGHSH, CDR2 LQKENI. This CDR3 comprises 17 residues. V was pared by 0 bases and J by 3 bases, with 7 bases of the junction left unmatched. Here the CDR3 DNA reads TGTGCCAGCTCACCACCGCTGCAGCGGGAGGAAACAGATACGCAGTATTTT. As protein: CASSPPLQREETDTQYF.

The V gene is TRBV5-1, the J gene TRBJ2-7; the D gene is possibly TRBD2 (6 bases). V was shortened by 0 bases and J by 5 bases, with 21 bases between the two germline ends. CDR3 size: 17 residues. Germline V gene lookup returns CDR1 SGHRS and CDR2 YFSETQ. The CDR3 reads CASSLVGWGPGGDEQYF. As DNA, the CDR3 is TGCGCCAGCAGCTTGGTTGGTTGGGGTCCCGGCGGGGACGAGCAGTACTTC.

This chain links TRBV6-5 with TRBJ1-2, with D possibly TRBD1 on 5 matching bases. CDR1 and CDR2 from the germline V gene are MNHEY and SVGAGI. This CDR3 region has 12 residues. The V gene lost 10 bases and the J gene lost 7 bases, with 16 bases spanning the gap. The CDR3 DNA follows: TGTGCCACTACGCAGGGTGTTGGTGGCTACACCTTC. This translates into CATTQGVGGYTF.

This clone has a single count. The chain is built from TRBV3-1 (or the pseudogene TRBV3-2) and TRBJ1-1; tentative D call: TRBD1 (5 bases). V was cut by 1 base and J by 1 base, with 7 bases left in between. The CDR3 is 14 amino acids. CDR1 is LGHDT, CDR2 YNNKEL, per germline (reference sequence). CDR3 DNA: TGTGCCAGCAGCCAAGGGACAAGGAACACTGAAGCTTTCTTT. This gives the protein CASSQGTRNTEAFF.

The chain is built from TRBV30 and TRBJ1-5, with TRBD1 matching 8 bases. Germline V CDR1 and CDR2: GTSNPN, SVGIG (reference sequence). V dropped 4 bases and J dropped 4; count of bases not matched to a gene: 9. CDR3 size: 15 residues. In DNA, the CDR3 is TGTGCCTGGACTACCGGACAGGGAGGGAATCAGCCCCAGCATTTT. The encoded protein is CAWTTGQGGNQPQHF. Looking up the rest from reference TRBV30 and TRBJ1-5 gives the full variable domain: SQTIHQWPATLVQPVGSPLSLECTVEGTSNPNLYWYRQAAGRGLQLLFYSVGIGQISSEVPQNLSASRPQDRQFILSSKKLLLSDSGFYLCAWTTGQGGNQPQHFGDGTRLSIL.

The rearrangement joins TRBV11-2 to TRBJ1-1; 7 bases match TRBD1. The CDR3 covers 17 residues. After removal of 1 base from V and 7 bases from J, the junction contained 15 bases not matched to a gene. Germline CDR1 and CDR2: SGHAT and FQNNGV. CDR3: CASSLVGNRGWGGEAFF. The CDR3 coding sequence is TGTGCCAGCAGCTTAGTGGGAAACAGGGGATGGGGTGGTGAAGCTTTCTTT.

V and J are TRBV28 and TRBJ1-5, with 11 bases fitting TRBD1. Germline V gene data show CDR1 as MDHEN and CDR2 as SYDVKM. Trimming took 3 bases from V and 4 from J; bases not matched to a gene: 8. This CDR3 is built from 17 residues. The CDR3 loop reads CASSLNPGQGVNQPQHF. CDR3 coding DNA: TGTGCCAGCAGTTTGAACCCGGGACAGGGGGTTAATCAGCCCCAGCATTTT.

The genes are TRBV6-5 and TRBJ2-1, with TRBD2 matching 7 bases. There are 16 residues in the CDR3. The V and J ends lost 0 bases and 5 bases, in that order; junction bases with no gene match: 7. Germline CDR1 and CDR2: MNHEY and SVGAGI. CDR3: CASSYSAGEFHNEQFF. The CDR3 nucleotides are TGTGCCAGCAGTTACTCGGCGGGAGAGTTCCACAATGAGCAGTTCTTC.

V usage is TRBV5-6 and J usage is TRBJ1-1, with 9 bases lining up with TRBD1. V lost 0 bases, J lost 10 bases, and 16 bases stayed unmatched. Germline V gene sequence: CDR1 SGHDT, CDR2 YYEEEE. The CDR3 has 17 amino acids. CDR3 sequence reads: CASSLGHTGGLSPGAFF. CDR3 nucleotides: TGTGCCAGCAGCTTGGGACACACAGGGGGCTTATCCCCCGGAGCTTTCTTT.

In nucleotides, the CDR3 is TGTGCCAGCAGCTTTTGGGGAGGAAACGAGCAGTACTTC. Protein product: CASSFWGGNEQYF. The rearrangement uses TRBV11-2 and TRBJ2-7; a weak D match, TRBD2 (6 bases). V was shortened by 3 bases and J by 5 bases, with 11 bases between the two germline ends. The CDR3 consists of 13 residues. The V gene's germline CDR1 is SGHAT and CDR2 FQNNGV.

The chain uses TRBV6-6 and TRBJ1-3, with 8 positions matching TRBD1. CDR1 and CDR2 from the germline V gene are MNHNY and SVGAGI (reference sequence). V lost 6 bases to trimming and J lost 4 bases; unmatched junction nucleotides: 5. This CDR3 has 14 amino acids. The CDR3 DNA reads TGTGCCAGCAGGCCGGGACAGGCGGGAAACACCATATATTTT. Its translation is CASRPGQAGNTIYF.

The chain carries TRBV5-1 and TRBJ1-3; D is possibly TRBD1 (6 bases). V lost 4 bases to trimming and J lost 0 bases, with 17 bases between them. The CDR3 contains 17 residues. CDR1 SGHRS and CDR2 YFSETQ come from the germline V gene. In DNA, the CDR3 is TGCGCCAGCAGCCCCCAGACAGGATTCGTCTCTGGAAACACCATATATTTT. Protein: CASSPQTGFVSGNTIYF.

The DNA of the CDR3 is TGTGCCAGCAGAACCTGGGGGCAGGGGGATAACGAGCAGTACTTC. Residues: CASRTWGQGDNEQYF. The V and J genes are TRBV6-5 and TRBJ2-7; 7 bases fit TRBD1. V was clipped by 6 bases and J by 5 bases; unmatched bases: 13. Germline values: CDR1 MNHEY, CDR2 SVGAGI. CDR3 length: 15 amino acids.

V is TRBV6-2 or TRBV6-3 and J is TRBJ1-1; a possible D gene is TRBD1 (6 bases). CDR1 is MNHEY, CDR2 SVGEGT, per germline. Between the trimmed V and J ends, which lost 0 bases and 4 bases, there was a span of 9 bases. CDR3 length: 14 amino acids. CDR3 residues: CASSYSAGVTEAFF. CDR3 DNA: TGTGCCAGCAGTTACTCAGCAGGGGTCACTGAAGCTTTCTTT.

The chain uses TRBV7-2 and TRBJ2-7, with 9 bases identical to TRBD2. This CDR3 has 14 residues. The germline V gene encodes CDR1 SGHTA and CDR2 FQGNSA. With 3 bases clipped from V and 2 bases from J, the junction kept 2 bases outside the gene matches. The DNA for the CDR3 is TGTGCCAGCAGCTTCGCGGGAGGGCCCTACGAGCAGTACTTC. Protein sequence: CASSFAGGPYEQYF.

The J gene is TRBJ1-1, the V gene TRBV18; 7 bases align to TRBD1. Trimming cost V 0 bases and J 2 bases; bases outside gene matches: 6. Looked up from germline, CDR1 is KGHSH and CDR2 is LQKENI. The CDR3 totals 16 residues. Here the CDR3 reads CASSPPWTGTNTEAFF. The DNA of the CDR3 is TGTGCCAGCTCACCACCGTGGACAGGTACTAACACTGAAGCTTTCTTT.

The chain carries TRBV21-1 and TRBJ1-2; the D call TRBD1 from the table was never checked on the DNA. TRBV21-1 is listed as a pseudogene. The CDR3 length is 14 residues. The CDR3 DNA follows: TGTGCCAGCAGCCTACAGACAGGGATCTATGGCTACACCTTC. Translation gives CASSLQTGIYGYTF.

The gene calls are TRBV15 and TRBJ2-1; tentative D call: TRBD2 (5 bases). CDR3 length: 17 amino acids. The germline gives CDR1 LNHNV, CDR2 YYDKDF (reference sequence). The V end lost 0 bases, the J end lost 5 bases, and 17 bases lay between the germline ends. CDR3 loop: CATSRERLRDHHNEQFF. CDR3 bases: TGTGCCACCAGCAGAGAAAGATTACGGGATCACCACAATGAGCAGTTCTTC.

The V call is TRBV6-5, the J call TRBJ2-3, with 7 bases lining up with TRBD1. Germline values: CDR1 MNHEY, CDR2 SVGAGI. J lost 6 bases, V lost 6 bases, and 6 bases had no gene match. The CDR3 covers 13 residues. The CDR3 sequence: CASRSTGVDTQYF. DNA of the CDR3: TGTGCCAGCAGGTCTACAGGGGTTGATACGCAGTATTTT.